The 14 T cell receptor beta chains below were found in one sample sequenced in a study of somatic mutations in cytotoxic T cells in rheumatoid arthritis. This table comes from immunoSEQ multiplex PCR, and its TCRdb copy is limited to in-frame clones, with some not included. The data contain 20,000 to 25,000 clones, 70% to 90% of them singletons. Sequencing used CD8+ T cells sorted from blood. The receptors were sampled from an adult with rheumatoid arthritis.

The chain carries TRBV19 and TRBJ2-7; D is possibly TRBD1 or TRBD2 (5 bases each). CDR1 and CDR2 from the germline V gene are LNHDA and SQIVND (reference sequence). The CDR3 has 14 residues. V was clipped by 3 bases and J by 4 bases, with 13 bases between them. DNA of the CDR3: TGTGCCAGTAGTATGGGGACCCCGACTTACGAGCAGTACTTC. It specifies CASSMGTPTYEQYF.

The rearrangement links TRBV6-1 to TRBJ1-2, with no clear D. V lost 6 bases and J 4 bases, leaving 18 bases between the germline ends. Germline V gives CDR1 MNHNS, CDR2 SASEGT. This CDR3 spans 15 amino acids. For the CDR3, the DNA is TGTGCCAGCAGCCTGCTGAAGTTGAGTCCCTATGGCTACACCTTC. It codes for CASSLLKLSPYGYTF.

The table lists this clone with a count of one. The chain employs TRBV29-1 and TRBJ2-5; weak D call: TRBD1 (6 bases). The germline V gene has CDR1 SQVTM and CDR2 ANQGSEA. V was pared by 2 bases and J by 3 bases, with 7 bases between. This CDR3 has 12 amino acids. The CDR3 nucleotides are TGCAGCGTTGAATACAGGGAAGAGACCCAGTACTTC. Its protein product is CSVEYREETQYF.

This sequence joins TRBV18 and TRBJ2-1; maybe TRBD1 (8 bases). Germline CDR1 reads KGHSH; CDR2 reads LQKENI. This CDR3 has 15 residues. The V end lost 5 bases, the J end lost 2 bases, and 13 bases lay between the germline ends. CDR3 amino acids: CASSRTGGAYNEQFF. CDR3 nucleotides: TGTGCCAGCTCAAGAACAGGGGGGGCCTACAATGAGCAGTTCTTC.

The CDR3 bases are TGTGCCAGCAGTGAAGTGACAGGGCCATGGGCTCAGCCCCAGCATTTT. This gives the protein CASSEVTGPWAQPQHF. This rearrangement joins TRBV6-1 to TRBJ1-5; 7 nucleotides agree with TRBD1. Germline CDR1 reads MNHNS; CDR2 reads SASEGT. The CDR3 runs 16 residues. Losses at the gene ends were 1 base for V and 6 bases for J; bases not matched to a gene: 9.

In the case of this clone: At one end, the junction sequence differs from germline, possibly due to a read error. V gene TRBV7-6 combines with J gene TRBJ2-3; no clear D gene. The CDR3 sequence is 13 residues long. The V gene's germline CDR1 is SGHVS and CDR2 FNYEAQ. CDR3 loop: CASSLLGTDTQYF. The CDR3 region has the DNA TGTGCCAGCAGCTTACTTGGCACCGATACGCAGTATTTT.

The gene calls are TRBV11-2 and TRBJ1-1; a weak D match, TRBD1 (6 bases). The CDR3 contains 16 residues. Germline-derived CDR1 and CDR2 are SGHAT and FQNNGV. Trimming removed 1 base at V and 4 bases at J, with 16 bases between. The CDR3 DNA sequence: TGTGCCAGCAGCTTAGTACATCAGGGGAGGGGCACTGAAGCTTTCTTT. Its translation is CASSLVHQGRGTEAFF.

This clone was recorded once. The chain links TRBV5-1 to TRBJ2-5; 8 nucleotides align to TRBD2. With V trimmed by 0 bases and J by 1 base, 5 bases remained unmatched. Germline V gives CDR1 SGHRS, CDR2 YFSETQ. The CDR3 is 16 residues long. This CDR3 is CASSLVGLAGQETQYF. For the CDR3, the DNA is TGCGCCAGCAGCTTGGTAGGGCTAGCGGGCCAAGAGACCCAGTACTTC.

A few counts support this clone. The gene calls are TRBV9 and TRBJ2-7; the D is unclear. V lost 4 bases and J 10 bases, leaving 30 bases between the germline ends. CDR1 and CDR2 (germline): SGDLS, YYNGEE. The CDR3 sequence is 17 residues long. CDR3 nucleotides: TGTGCCAGCAGCCCCCGCCCGGTTTGGCATCTAGGGCTAGTTCAGTACTTC. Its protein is CASSPRPVWHLGLVQYF.

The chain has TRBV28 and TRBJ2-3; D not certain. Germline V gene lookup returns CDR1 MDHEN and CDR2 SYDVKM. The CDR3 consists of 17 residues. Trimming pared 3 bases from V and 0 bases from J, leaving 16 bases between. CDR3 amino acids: CASSFRTDSPSTDTQYF. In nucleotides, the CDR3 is TGTGCCAGCAGTTTTCGTACAGACTCCCCGAGCACAGATACGCAGTATTTT.

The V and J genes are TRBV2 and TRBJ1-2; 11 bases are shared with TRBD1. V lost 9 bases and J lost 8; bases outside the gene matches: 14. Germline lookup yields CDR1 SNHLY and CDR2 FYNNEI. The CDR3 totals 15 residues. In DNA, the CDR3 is TGTGCCAGGCAGGGATTTGGACAGGGGGCGGGCGGCTACACCTTC. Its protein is CARQGFGQGAGGYTF.

CDR3 protein: CASSPRQGVFQETQYF. CDR3 DNA sequence: TGTGCCAGCAGCCCGCGACAGGGCGTTTTCCAAGAGACCCAGTACTTC. The V gene is TRBV7-7, the J gene TRBJ2-5, with TRBD1 matching over 7 bases. Germline CDR1 and CDR2: SSHAT and FNYEAQ (reference sequence). V was pared by 5 bases and J by 1 base, with 10 bases of the junction left unmatched. This CDR3 has 16 amino acids.

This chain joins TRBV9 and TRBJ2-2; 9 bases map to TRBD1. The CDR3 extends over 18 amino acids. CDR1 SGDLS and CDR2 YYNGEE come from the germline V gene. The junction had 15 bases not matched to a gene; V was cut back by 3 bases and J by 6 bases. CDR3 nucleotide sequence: TGTGCCAGCAGCGAACGGGACAGGGTAGAATTGTTGGCCGGGGAGCTGTTTTTT. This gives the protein CASSERDRVELLAGELFF.

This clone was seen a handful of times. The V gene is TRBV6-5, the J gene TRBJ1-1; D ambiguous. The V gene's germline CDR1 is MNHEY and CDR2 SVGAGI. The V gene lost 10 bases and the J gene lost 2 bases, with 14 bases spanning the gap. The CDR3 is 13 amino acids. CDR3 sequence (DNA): TGTGCCACTAGAACGACGGACAACACTGAAGCTTTCTTT. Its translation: CATRTTDNTEAFF.